Included here is one T cell receptor (beta chain) sequence, with context. Its antigen is unknown. Time point defined: pre-reinfection, 55 to 20 weeks before reinfection detection. TCR sequencing was done directly ex vivo on sorted cells, without expansion in vitro. Donors came from people who inject drugs enrolled in HEPCO, Canada. At all three reinfection time points, viable CD3+ CD8+ CD45RO- cells from two donors served as controls. This specimen comes from a study of memory CD8 T cells in hepatitis C reinfection. Study results and caveats: With roughly five donors, public clonotype conclusions could not be definitive.

V lost 0 bases to trimming and J lost 1 base, with 9 bases between them. There are 15 residues in the CDR3. In germline, CDR1 is MGHRA, CDR2 YSYEKL. This table comes from immunoSEQ multiplex PCR, and its TCRdb copy is limited to in-frame clones, with some not included. This sample carries 45,000 to 65,000 clones, over 85% of them seen once, and the ten largest clones take 0.95% to 1.1%. The gene calls are TRBV4-1 and TRBJ2-5; tentatively, D is TRBD2 (6 bases). The clonotype was recovered from a man younger than 35 with hepatitis C virus infection. The sequencing input was naive CD8+ T cells sorted from blood. The CDR3 DNA reads as TGCGCCAGCAGCCAAGAGGGCGGGATCCAAGAGACCCAGTACTTC. The encoded protein is CASSQEGGIQETQYF.